Shown below are 30 T cell receptor beta chains from a single sample sequenced in a study of OX40 agonist ivuxolimab in advanced cancers. Here immunoSEQ multiplex PCR was the method, and the copy in TCRdb shows in-frame clones only, minus some. The sample gives tens of thousands of clones, roughly 84% of which show up once; roughly 2.5% is in the top ten. Sequences were derived from CD4+ or CD8+ T cells sorted from blood, sampled in a trial of the OX40 agonist ivuxolimab. The receptors derive from an adult with an advanced solid tumor such as melanoma, head and neck, liver or kidney cancer.

The chain carries TRBV4-3 and TRBJ2-3, with D tentatively TRBD1 or TRBD2 (5 bases each). V was shortened by 1 base and J by 4 bases, with 15 bases between the two germline ends. The CDR3 length is 16 residues. Germline V gene lookup returns CDR1 LGHNA and CDR2 YSLEER. CDR3 protein: CASSQGTLTGPDTQYF. The CDR3 coding sequence is TGCGCCAGCAGCCAAGGGACCCTTACGGGGCCAGATACGCAGTATTTT.

The V call is TRBV19, the J call TRBJ1-2; tentatively, D is TRBD1 (5 bases). V was cut by 6 bases and J by 0 bases, with 11 bases left in between. CDR1 is LNHDA, CDR2 SQIVND, per germline (reference sequence). This CDR3 is 14 amino acids long. The CDR3 region is CASRSGGANYGYTF. CDR3 bases: TGTGCCAGTAGGTCCGGGGGGGCTAACTATGGCTACACCTTC.

The gene calls are TRBV28 and TRBJ1-2; D is ambiguous. The CDR3 is made up of 13 amino acids. The germline V and J ends were trimmed by 3 bases and 8 bases, with 13 bases remaining between them. CDR1 and CDR2 from the germline V gene are MDHEN and SYDVKM. The CDR3 sequence is CASSFELDRGYTF. The CDR3 DNA follows: TGTGCCAGCAGTTTCGAGTTGGACCGGGGCTACACCTTC.

This clone was found once. The V gene is TRBV7-3, the J gene TRBJ2-5; D is possibly TRBD1 (5 bases). CDR1 is SGHTA, CDR2 FQGTGA, per germline. V dropped 4 bases and J dropped 4 bases, with 10 bases sitting between them. The CDR3 extends over 13 amino acids. The CDR3 DNA is TGTGCCAGCAGCTATCAGGGTGTAGAGACCCAGTACTTC. Amino acid sequence: CASSYQGVETQYF.

In its sample, this clone is medium-sized. The rearrangement joins TRBV10-3 to TRBJ1-5; 11 bases match TRBD1. Looked up from germline, CDR1 is ENHRY and CDR2 is SYGVKD. Losses at the gene ends were 10 bases for V and 6 bases for J; bases not matched to a gene: 8. This CDR3 region has 14 residues. Here the CDR3 reads CATAGTGGAQPQHF. The CDR3 DNA follows: TGTGCCACCGCGGGGACAGGGGGGGCTCAGCCCCAGCATTTT.

The V gene is TRBV10-3, the J gene TRBJ2-1, with D perhaps matching TRBD1 or TRBD2 (5 bases each). CDR3 length equals 16 residues. Germline V gene lookup returns CDR1 ENHRY and CDR2 SYGVKD. V was pared by 4 bases and J by 5 bases, with 18 bases between. CDR3 DNA: TGTGCCATCAGTGGAACAGAGGTCGGGGCGCACAATGAGCAGTTCTTC. Its translation: CAISGTEVGAHNEQFF.

The chain has TRBV6-5 and TRBJ2-3, with D uncertain. The CDR3 has 11 residues. V was clipped by 1 base and J by 8 bases, with 4 bases between them. Germline assignment: CDR1 MNHEY and CDR2 SVGAGI. The CDR3 DNA reads as TGTGCCAGCAGTTACTTAGGTACGCAGTATTTT. The encoded protein is CASSYLGTQYF.

The rearrangement joins TRBV28 to TRBJ1-6; the D gene is possibly TRBD1 (6 bases). Germline V CDR1 and CDR2: MDHEN, SYDVKM. This CDR3 has 15 amino acids. V was shortened by 3 bases and J by 9 bases, with 15 bases between the two germline ends. The CDR3 spells CASSFRQGTSSPLHF. Here the CDR3 DNA reads TGTGCCAGCAGTTTCAGGCAGGGGACCAGTTCACCCCTCCACTTT. Supplemented by reference TRBV28 and TRBJ1-6, the full variable domain reads DVKVTQSSRYLVKRTGEKVFLECVQDMDHENMFWYRQDPGLGLRLIYFSYDVKMKEKGDIPEGYSVSREKKERFSLILESASTNQTSMYLCASSFRQGTSSPLHFGNGTRLTVT.

This chain joins TRBV9 and TRBJ1-6; 8 positions agree with TRBD1. The CDR3 has 15 amino acids. Germline CDR1 and CDR2: SGDLS and YYNGEE. J lost 9 bases, V lost 3 bases, and 8 bases had no gene match. CDR3 loop: CASSAWTGTISPLHF. The CDR3 coding sequence is TGTGCCAGCAGCGCCTGGACAGGGACCATTTCACCCCTCCACTTT.

The chain has TRBV6-1 and TRBJ1-1; TRBD1 agrees at 7 bases. In germline, CDR1 is MNHNS, CDR2 SASEGT. The J segment lost 5 bases and the V segment lost 6 bases, leaving 9 bases of the junction unmatched. The CDR3 contains 14 residues. CDR3 sequence: CASSLDRVRTEAFF. CDR3 nucleotides: TGTGCCAGCAGCCTCGACAGGGTCCGGACTGAAGCTTTCTTT.

This clone showed up just a few times. V and J are TRBV29-1 and TRBJ1-1; D remains unclear. Germline V gene data show CDR1 as SQVTM and CDR2 as ANQGSEA. CDR3 length: 12 residues. Trimming removed 4 bases at V and 8 bases at J, with 14 bases between. The CDR3 here is CSVGRLPGEAFF. Here the CDR3 DNA reads TGCAGCGTTGGAAGGCTGCCAGGAGAAGCTTTCTTT.

DNA for the CDR3: TGTGCCAGCAGCTCCCAAGACTATGGCTACACCTTC. Its translation: CASSSQDYGYTF. The chain links TRBV5-5 to TRBJ1-2; D call uncertain. Germline V lookup: CDR1 SGHKS, CDR2 YYEKEE (reference sequence). The V end was cut by 3 bases, the J end by 3 bases, with 6 bases between. The CDR3 extends over 12 amino acids.

This sequence joins TRBV6-5 and TRBJ2-4, with 9 nucleotides matching TRBD1. The germline gives CDR1 MNHEY, CDR2 SVGAGI. Losses at the gene ends were 6 bases for V and 2 bases for J; bases not matched to a gene: 5. The CDR3 contains 15 residues. DNA for the CDR3: TGTGCCAGCAGGTCGGGACAGGGACCCAAAAACATTCAGTACTTC. This gives the protein CASRSGQGPKNIQYF.

This sequence joins TRBV28 and TRBJ2-1; the D gene is possibly TRBD1 (6 bases). The CDR3 is 17 amino acids. V dropped 6 bases and J dropped 6 bases, with 24 bases sitting between them. Germline lookup yields CDR1 MDHEN and CDR2 SYDVKM. This CDR3 is CASRQSQGSLTVNEQFF. DNA for the CDR3: TGTGCCAGCAGACAGAGTCAGGGGTCGCTAACCGTCAATGAGCAGTTCTTC.

The rearrangement joins TRBV5-1 to TRBJ2-3, with TRBD2 matching 10 bases. Per germline, CDR1 SGHRS and CDR2 YFSETQ. V shed 3 bases, J shed 9 bases, and the junction held 7 bases outside the gene matches. The CDR3 runs 14 residues. CDR3 DNA: TGCGCCAGCAGCTCTAGCGGGGGAGGGCCCACGCAGTATTTT. Its protein product is CASSSSGGGPTQYF.

The chain's CDR3 is CASSDGRNNSPLHF. The DNA of the CDR3 is TGTGCCAGCAGTGATGGCAGAAATAATTCACCCCTCCACTTT. The chain joins TRBV6-1 to TRBJ1-6; D is unresolved. The germline V gene encodes CDR1 MNHNS and CDR2 SASEGT. There are 14 residues in the CDR3. Trimming shortened V by 3 bases and J by 5 bases, and 8 bases separated the two germline ends.

The rearrangement joins TRBV6-4 to TRBJ2-2; no clear D gene. CDR1 and CDR2 (germline): MRHNA, SNTAGT. V dropped 9 bases and J dropped 1 base, with 15 bases sitting between them. The CDR3 extends over 15 amino acids. CDR3 sequence (DNA): TGTGCCAGGGGTGAGTCTGATTTGAACACCGGGGAGCTGTTTTTT. Its protein is CARGESDLNTGELFF.

This sequence joins TRBV5-6 and TRBJ1-5; D gene unclear. Germline V lookup: CDR1 SGHDT, CDR2 YYEEEE. The germline V and J ends were trimmed by 0 bases and 7 bases, with 8 bases remaining between them. CDR3 length: 13 amino acids. The chain's CDR3 is CASSLGVGQPQHF. The CDR3 DNA reads TGTGCCAGCAGCTTGGGAGTTGGGCAGCCCCAGCATTTT.

V usage is TRBV7-9 and J usage is TRBJ2-2; no definite D call. V lost 1 base to trimming and J lost 0 bases, with 9 bases between them. Germline V gives CDR1 SEHNR, CDR2 FQNEAQ (reference sequence). There are 16 residues in the CDR3. For the CDR3, the DNA is TGTGCCAGCAGCTTAGGGCCCGGGTCGAACACCGGGGAGCTGTTTTTT. Translation gives CASSLGPGSNTGELFF. Full variable domain (remainder filled in from reference TRBV7-9 and TRBJ2-2): DTGVSQNPRHKITKRGQNVTFRCDPISEHNRLYWYRQTLGQGPEFLTYFQNEAQLEKSRLLSDRFSAERPKGSFSTLEIQRTEQGDSAMYLCASSLGPGSNTGELFFGEGSRLTVL.

The chain uses TRBV2 and TRBJ1-2, with D possibly being TRBD1 (5 bases). V shed 0 bases and J shed 7 bases, with 12 bases lying between them. Germline assignment: CDR1 SNHLY and CDR2 FYNNEI. This CDR3 is 14 amino acids long. This CDR3 is CASSEAGTIRGYTF. The CDR3 bases are TGTGCCAGCAGTGAAGCGGGGACCATACGTGGCTACACCTTC.

Here the CDR3 DNA reads TGTGCCAGCAGTTCGACAGGGCGGGAAAAACTGTTTTTT. Translation: CASSSTGREKLFF. The rearrangement links TRBV28 to TRBJ1-4; 7 bases are shared with TRBD1. The V gene's germline CDR1 is MDHEN and CDR2 SYDVKM. V dropped 4 bases and J dropped 8; count of bases not matched to a gene: 4. The CDR3 is 13 residues long.

The CDR3 protein is CASSPKGQGDLGSYNSPLHF. CDR3 sequence (DNA): TGTGCCAGCTCACCGAAGGGACAGGGGGATCTTGGATCCTATAATTCACCCCTCCACTTT. This rearrangement joins TRBV18 to TRBJ1-6; 11 nucleotides match TRBD1. After removal of 3 bases from V and 1 base from J, the junction contained 11 bases not matched to a gene. The CDR3 totals 20 residues. Germline V gene lookup returns CDR1 KGHSH and CDR2 LQKENI.

This clone was detected a few times. The rearrangement uses TRBV7-3 and TRBJ2-2; TRBD1 agrees at 8 bases. This CDR3 has 16 amino acids. Germline CDR1 reads SGHTA; CDR2 reads FQGTGA. Losses at the gene ends were 5 bases for V and 1 base for J; bases not matched to a gene: 6. CDR3 sequence: CASSPQGAGNTGELFF. In DNA form, the CDR3 reads TGTGCCAGCAGCCCCCAGGGGGCAGGGAACACCGGGGAGCTGTTTTTT.

V gene TRBV4-1 combines with J gene TRBJ1-2; D possibly corresponds to TRBD1 (5 bases). The CDR3 contains 17 residues. Germline CDR1 is MGHRA and CDR2 is YSYEKL. V was cut by 0 bases and J by 2 bases, with 16 bases left in between. The CDR3 loop reads CASSQEPPGQGNYGYTF. DNA of the CDR3: TGCGCCAGCAGCCAAGAACCTCCTGGCCAGGGAAACTATGGCTACACCTTC.

The chain links TRBV6-5 to TRBJ1-1; no clear D. Germline V gene data show CDR1 as MNHEY and CDR2 as SVGAGI. Trimming pared 6 bases from V and 6 bases from J, leaving 17 bases between. The CDR3 loop spans 14 amino acids. The CDR3 coding sequence is TGTGCCAGCAGACGACCCGGCGGGAGGGCTGAAGCTTTCTTT. The encoded protein is CASRRPGGRAEAFF.

The chain links TRBV5-1 to TRBJ1-2; D is unclear. This CDR3 region has 12 residues. Germline CDR1 reads SGHRS; CDR2 reads YFSETQ. V shed 2 bases and J shed 6 bases, with 8 bases lying between them. DNA for the CDR3: TGCGCCAGCAGCTTTCCCGGGGATGGCTACACCTTC. Translating it yields CASSFPGDGYTF. Drawing the rest from reference TRBV5-1 and TRBJ1-2, the complete variable domain is KAGVTQTPRYLIKTRGQQVTLSCSPISGHRSVSWYQQTPGQGLQFLFEYFSETQRNKGNFPGRFSGRQFSNSRSEMNVSTLELGDSALYLCASSFPGDGYTFGSGTRLTVV.

This clone occurred once. This sequence joins TRBV7-2 and TRBJ2-2; D is undetermined. The CDR3 is made up of 14 amino acids. V lost 2 bases, J lost 0 bases, and 4 bases lay in between. Germline lookup yields CDR1 SGHTA and CDR2 FQGNSA. CDR3 residues: CASSLRANTGELFF. The DNA of the CDR3 is TGTGCCAGCAGCTTAAGGGCGAACACCGGGGAGCTGTTTTTT.

V usage is TRBV28 and J usage is TRBJ1-5; D call uncertain. Deletions cut 5 bases from V and 3 bases from J, with 8 bases between. The CDR3 totals 13 residues. Germline V gene lookup returns CDR1 MDHEN and CDR2 SYDVKM. CDR3 in amino acids: CASSIEDNQPQHF. In DNA, the CDR3 is TGTGCCAGCAGTATCGAGGACAATCAGCCCCAGCATTTT.

V gene TRBV2 combines with J gene TRBJ2-1; TRBD1 or TRBD2 may be the D gene (6 bases each). CDR1 and CDR2 (germline): SNHLY, FYNNEI. V was pared by 7 bases and J by 10 bases, with 35 bases between. This CDR3 is 19 amino acids long. The CDR3 DNA reads as TGTGCCAGCAACGGGCTGGGGGGCTGGGCTACACTTGTGTCAGACGAGCAGTTCTTC. It yields the protein CASNGLGGWATLVSDEQFF.

CDR3 sequence reads: CASSWGQGAGSPLHF. CDR3 DNA: TGCGCCAGCAGCTGGGGACAGGGGGCTGGTTCACCCCTCCACTTT. The chain links TRBV5-1 to TRBJ1-6; 12 bases fit TRBD1. The CDR3 has 15 residues. The germline V gene has CDR1 SGHRS and CDR2 YFSETQ. With V trimmed by 3 bases and J by 9 bases, 4 bases remained unmatched.